Sequencing of this T cell receptor (beta chain) was carried out in a study of blood T cell repertoires in COVID-19. As processed by the authors: Reference gene primer amplification gave estimated nucleated cell counts. Repertoires were generated with immunoSEQ multiplex PCR, while TCRdb's copy carries only in-frame clones and drops some. V and J calls and clone size are as listed in that table; D and trimming were resolved from the DNA. Among over 150,000 clones listed, 60% to 80% were seen once. Trimming cost V 1 base and J 1 base, with 13 bases left between them. This CDR3 comprises 16 residues. CDR1 and CDR2 from the germline V gene are SEHNR and FQNEAQ (reference sequence).

V is TRBV7-9 and J is TRBJ1-1; no clear D gene. The source material was peripheral blood. The clonotype was recovered from a man between 65 and 85 years old with acute or convalescent COVID-19. CDR3 protein: CASSLDLFAPNTEAFF. The CDR3 bases are TGTGCCAGCAGCTTAGACTTATTTGCCCCGAACACTGAAGCTTTCTTT. The variable domain in full, completed from reference TRBV7-9 and TRBJ1-1, reads DTGVSQNPRHKITKRGQNVTFRCDPISEHNRLYWYRQTLGQGPEFLTYFQNEAQLEKSRLLSDRFSAERPKGSFSTLEIQRTEQGDSAMYLCASSLDLFAPNTEAFFGQGTRLTVV.